The clone carrying this TCR beta chain is a singleton in its sample. Its antigen is as yet unknown. This same CDR3 is encoded by further DNA sequences in the sample. An assay was performed, and its level was deep. Sequencing was performed with immunoSEQ multiplex PCR; in TCRdb, only in-frame clones are kept and a portion is missing. The table includes some 2 million clones, about 95% detected once. These data are taken from a study of shared clonotypes between healthy human individuals. Findings and limits, study-wide: Sequencing depth was predicted to influence how clonotypes are shared among donors. There were few donors, and this limited the genetic and exposure-history diversity represented.

Naive CD8 cells comprised CD45RO-negative, CCR7-positively selected cells, excluding terminally differentiated effector memory CD45RA+ cells. This CDR3 is 14 amino acids long. Germline assignment: CDR1 MDHEN and CDR2 SYDVKM. V was clipped by 5 bases and J by 2 bases; unmatched bases: 6. Sequencing was performed on naive CD8+ T cells sorted from blood. This receptor was identified in a man between 18 and 35 years old in good health. This rearrangement joins TRBV28 to TRBJ2-7; 7 bases fit TRBD1. For the CDR3, the DNA is TGTGCCAGCAGTCTTACAGGGGATACCTACGAGCAGTACTTC. This gives the protein CASSLTGDTYEQYF.